This TCR beta chain comes out of a study of blood T cell repertoires in COVID-19 (dated by TCRdb to 2020 to 2022). In terms of the full investigation: Samples from collaborators originated in the United States, Italy and Spain and spanned both the acute and convalescent phases of COVID-19. The prospective study material was composed of cDNA or gDNA derived from T cells, B-cell-depleted T cells, or PBMCs. Deeply sampled blood TCRbeta repertoires from subjects exposed to, actively infected with, or recovered from COVID-19 were included in the dataset. The repertoires were made available in a free public database intended to serve as a resource for research on the immune response to SARS-CoV-2. The samples were drawn from the first 160 participants of the ongoing ImmuneRACE study and from 1,254 subjects provided by 6 global collaborators. Nearly every sample came with metadata listing a de-identified subject ID, COVID-19 status, age in years and sex. Where available, HLA class I and class II types were obtained from metadata supplied by the sample provider rather than from assay-based typing.

Concerning this clone itself: No antigen is known for it. No base-level quality is on record; no much larger clone is a single base apart.

What the study reported, not specific to this receptor: The amount of clinical and demographic metadata varied by source and participant and was provided uncurated.

The V end loses 0 bases and the J end loses 4 bases, and a stretch of 5 bases separates them. The germline V gene encodes CDR1 SGHDT and CDR2 YYEEEE. Its CDR3 holds 13 amino acids, cysteine through phenylalanine. Only the CDR3 DNA is retained, 39 bases long and in frame from the first base. TCRbeta CDR3 regions were amplified from genomic DNA using the immunoSEQ Assay, a bias-controlled multiplex PCR. Per the source publication's procedure: The number of nucleated cells in each sample was estimated from the amplification of reference gene primers within the assay. Sequence reads were collapsed and filtered to measure the absolute abundance of every unique TCRbeta CDR3 rearrangement. For each sample, productive Simpson clonality was calculated by taking the square root of Simpson's diversity index across productive rearrangements. The table was pulled from immuneACCESS by TCRdb, which kept in-frame rearrangements only. Such tables lose some clones; where checked, under half of the loss comes from unresolved V genes, and the rest has no known cause. V, J and clone size are taken as reported in that table, and D and trimming were inferred from the DNA itself. For this sample there are 410,000 or so clones; around nine tenths appear just once. The top ten clones comprise 1.5% to 1.7% of the sample.

One collaborating source in Seattle enrolled patients during active infection and followed them longitudinally through the course of disease. Each collaborating institution followed its own protocols to collect whole blood in K2EDTA tubes. Collaborator samples were shipped for TCRbeta analysis as frozen whole blood, isolated PBMCs, or DNA extracted from either sample type. The specimen sequenced was peripheral blood. The clonotype was recovered from a woman in her forties with COVID-19, enrolled during active disease. This chain joins TRBV5-6 to TRBJ1-5, with the D gene call left open. The CDR3 protein: CASSLGQNQPQHF. The nucleotide sequence is given as TGTGCCAGCAGCTTGGGGCAAAATCAGCCCCAGCATTTT.